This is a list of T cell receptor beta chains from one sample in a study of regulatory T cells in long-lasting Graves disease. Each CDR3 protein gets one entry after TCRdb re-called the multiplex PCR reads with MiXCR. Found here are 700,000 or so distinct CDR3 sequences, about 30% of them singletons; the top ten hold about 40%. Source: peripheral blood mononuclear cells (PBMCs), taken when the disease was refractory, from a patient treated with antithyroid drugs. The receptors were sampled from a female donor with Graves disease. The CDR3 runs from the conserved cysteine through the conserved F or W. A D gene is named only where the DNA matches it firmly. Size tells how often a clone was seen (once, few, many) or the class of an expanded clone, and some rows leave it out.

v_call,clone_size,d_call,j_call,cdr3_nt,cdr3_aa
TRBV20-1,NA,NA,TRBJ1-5,TGCAGTGCTATCCCCGCGAGGGGCAATCAGCCCCAGCATTTT,CSAIPARGNQPQHF
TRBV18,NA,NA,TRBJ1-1,TGTGCCAGCTCACCACCCCGTGACAGCTTGAACACTGAAGCTTTCTTT,CASSPPRDSLNTEAFF
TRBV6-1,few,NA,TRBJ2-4,TGTGCCAGCAATTGGTTAGCCAAAAACATTCAGTACTTC,CASNWLAKNIQYF
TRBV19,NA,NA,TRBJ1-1,TGTGTCAGTAGTATAGATGGAAAGGCCACTGAAGCTTTCTTT,CVSSIDGKATEAFF
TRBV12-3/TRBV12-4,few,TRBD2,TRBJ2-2,TGTGCCAGCAGGCGGGAGGGGGACACCGGGGAGCTGTTTTTT,CASRREGDTGELFF
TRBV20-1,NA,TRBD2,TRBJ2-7,TGCAGTGTTAGCGGGGTTAGCTCCTACGAGCAGTACTTC,CSVSGVSSYEQYF
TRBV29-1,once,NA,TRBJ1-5,TGCAGCGTTGCCGGGACGGCTGATAGCAATCAGCCCCAGCATTTT,CSVAGTADSNQPQHF
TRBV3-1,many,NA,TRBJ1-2,TGTGCCAGCAGCCAAGAGGCAGGCCACTATGGCTACACCTTC,CASSQEAGHYGYTF
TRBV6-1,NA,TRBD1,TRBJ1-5,TGTGCCAGCAGCTCCGGGACAGGGGTCCCGATAAGCAATCAGCCCCAGCATTTT,CASSSGTGVPISNQPQHF
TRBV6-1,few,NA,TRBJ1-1,TGTGCCAGCAACCCTAGACCGGAGAACACTGAAGCTTTCTTT,CASNPRPENTEAFF
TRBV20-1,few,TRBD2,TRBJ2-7,TGCAGTGCTGCACTGCCGGGACTAGATTTATATGAGCAGTACTTC,CSAALPGLDLYEQYF
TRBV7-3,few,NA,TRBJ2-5,TGTGCCAGCAGCTTACGACTAGAAGAGACCCAGTACTTC,CASSLRLEETQYF
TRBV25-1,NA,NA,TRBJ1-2,TGTGCCAGCACCGCGCCGCGGGGGGACTATGGCTACACCTTC,CASTAPRGDYGYTF
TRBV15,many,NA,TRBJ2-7,TGTGCCACCAGCAGACAGGACACCTACGAGCAGTACTTC,CATSRQDTYEQYF
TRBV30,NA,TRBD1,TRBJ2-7,TGTGCCTGGAGTACGCCGGGACAGGGGCACTCCTACGAGCAGTACTTC,CAWSTPGQGHSYEQYF
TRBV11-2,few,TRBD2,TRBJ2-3,TGTGCCAGCAGGGCTATAGCGGGGCCGTCCCGGGATACGCAGTATTTT,CASRAIAGPSRDTQYF
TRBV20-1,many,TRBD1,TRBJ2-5,TGCAGTGCTAGCTATCCCCCAGGGACAGGGAAAGAGACCCAGTACTTC,CSASYPPGTGKETQYF
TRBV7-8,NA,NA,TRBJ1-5,TGTGCCAGCAGCTTAGAGGCAGGGGCGAACAATCAGCCCCAGCATTTT,CASSLEAGANNQPQHF
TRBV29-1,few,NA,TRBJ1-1,TGCAGCGCCGTCCGGGGAAATCGGAACACTGAAGCTTTCTTT,CSAVRGNRNTEAFF
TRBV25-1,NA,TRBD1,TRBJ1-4,TGTGCCAGCAGTGGGACAGGGATCGACGAAAAACTGTTTTTT,CASSGTGIDEKLFF
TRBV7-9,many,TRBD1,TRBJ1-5,TGTGCCAGCAGCTTGACAGGGAGCAATCAGCCCCAGCATTTT,CASSLTGSNQPQHF
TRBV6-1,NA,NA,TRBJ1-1,TGTGCCAGCAGTGAAGCGCTCGGCAGGGGCTCTGAAGCTTTCTTT,CASSEALGRGSEAFF
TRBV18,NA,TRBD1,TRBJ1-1,TGTGCCAGCTCACCAAAAAAGACAGGGACTGAAGCTTTCTTT,CASSPKKTGTEAFF
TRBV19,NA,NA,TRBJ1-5,TGTGCCACCAGGAGAGGAGGGAATCAGCCCCAGCATTTT,CATRRGGNQPQHF
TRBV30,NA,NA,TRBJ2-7,TGTGCCTGGAGTGTTTTAGGGCGCGAGCAGTACTTC,CAWSVLGREQYF
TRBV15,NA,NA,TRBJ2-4,TGTGCCACCAGCAGAGCGGGGGACTCCAAAAACATTCAGTACTTC,CATSRAGDSKNIQYF
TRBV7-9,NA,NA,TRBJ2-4,TGTGCCAGCAGCCCACCGGGGGCACTAGCCAAAAACATTCAGTACTTC,CASSPPGALAKNIQYF
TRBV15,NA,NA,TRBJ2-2,TGTGCCACCAGCAGAAAGCGGACCGGGGAGCTGTTTTTT,CATSRKRTGELFF
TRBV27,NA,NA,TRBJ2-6,TGTGCCAGCAGCCTCCTACCCGGGGCCAACGTCCTGACTTTC,CASSLLPGANVLTF
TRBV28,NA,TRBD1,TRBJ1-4,TGTGCCAGCAGTTTGCGGCAGGGGGTCGAAAAACTGTTTTTT,CASSLRQGVEKLFF
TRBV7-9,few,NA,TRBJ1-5,TGTGCCAGCAGCCAGAGCGGGGGGGCCAGTAATCAGCCCCAGCATTTT,CASSQSGGASNQPQHF
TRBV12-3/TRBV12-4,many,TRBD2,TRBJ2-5,TGTGCCAGCACCGACCCTGGACTAGCGGGAACGGCCCAGTACTTC,CASTDPGLAGTAQYF
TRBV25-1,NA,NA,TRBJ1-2,TGTGCCAGCAGCGACCCCCAGGAAACCTATGGCTACACCTTC,CASSDPQETYGYTF
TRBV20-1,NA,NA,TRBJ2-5,TGCAGTGCTAGAATAGCGGCCGGGAAAGAGACCCAGTACTTC,CSARIAAGKETQYF
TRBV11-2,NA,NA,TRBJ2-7,TGTGCCAGCAGCCCAGCTGGGGAGAGAAGCTCCTACGAGCAGTACTTC,CASSPAGERSSYEQYF
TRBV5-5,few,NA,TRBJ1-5,TGTGCCAGCAGCCCCTGGACAGATTATAGCAATCAGCCCCAGCATTTT,CASSPWTDYSNQPQHF
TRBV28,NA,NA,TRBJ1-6,TGTGCCAGCAGTTTATCCGCCGGGAGGTTTTCACCCCTCCACTTT,CASSLSAGRFSPLHF
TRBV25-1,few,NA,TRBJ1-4,TGTGCCAGCAGTGAATTATACGGGGGCTTTGGTGAAAAACTGTTTTTT,CASSELYGGFGEKLFF
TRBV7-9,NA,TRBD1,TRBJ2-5,TGTGCCAGCAGCTGGGACAGCCAACAAGAGACCCAGTACTTC,CASSWDSQQETQYF
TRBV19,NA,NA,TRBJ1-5,TGTGCCAGTAGTATTTCTGAGGGCTATAGCAATCAGCCCCAGCATTTT,CASSISEGYSNQPQHF
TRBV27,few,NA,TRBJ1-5,TGTGCCAGCAGTAGAGATGGTCAGCCCCAGCATTTT,CASSRDGQPQHF
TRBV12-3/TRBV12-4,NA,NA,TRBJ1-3,TGTGCCAGCAGTAAACGGACGGAAGAAGGAAACACCATATATTTT,CASSKRTEEGNTIYF